These 30 T cell receptor beta chains came from one sample sequenced in a study of identical twins. TCRdb used MiXCR to reprocess the 5' RACE reads, holding one entry per CDR3 protein. The data contain about 810,000 distinct CDR3 sequences, 10% to 15% of them seen just once; the ten biggest clones take up around 1.5%. Separately, the same data were catalogued under a study of yellow fever vaccine responses in identical twins.

The sample consisted of PBMCs. These receptors were obtained from a woman under 30 in good health.

The chain couples TRBV11-2 to TRBJ2-2; D perhaps matches TRBD1 (5 bases). The CDR3 is made up of 15 amino acids. CDR1 SGHAT and CDR2 FQNNGV come from the germline V gene. Deletions cut 5 bases from V and 4 bases from J, with 14 bases between. CDR3 protein: CASSRLQGPTGELFF. The CDR3 DNA reads as TGTGCCAGCAGCCGTCTGCAGGGTCCCACCGGGGAGCTGTTTTTT.

The CDR3 region has the DNA TGTGCCAGCAGTACCCCCGGGCAGGGTGATGGCTACACCTTC. Its protein product is CASSTPGQGDGYTF. The chain links TRBV6-1 to TRBJ1-2, with a possible D match to TRBD1 (5 bases). Germline loops: CDR1 MNHNS, CDR2 SASEGT. The V gene lost 5 bases and the J gene lost 6 bases, with 16 bases spanning the gap. CDR3 length: 14 residues.

Only a few counts were recorded for this clonotype. The CDR3 region is CASSHPGPEQFF. The CDR3 DNA sequence: TGTGCCAGCAGTCATCCCGGACCGGAGCAGTTCTTC. The chain uses TRBV7-9 and TRBJ2-1, with no clear D. The V and J ends lost 6 bases and 10 bases respectively, with 13 bases between them. Germline V lookup: CDR1 SEHNR, CDR2 FQNEAQ (reference sequence). The CDR3 sequence is 12 residues long.

The rearrangement links TRBV12-3 or TRBV12-4 to TRBJ2-3, with 12 bases aligning to TRBD2. V shed 6 bases, J shed 4 bases, and the junction held 8 bases outside the gene matches. This CDR3 has 16 amino acids. The CDR3: CASSLGLAGLSDTQYF. DNA for the CDR3: TGTGCCAGCAGCCTTGGACTAGCGGGATTATCAGATACGCAGTATTTT.

There are a few counts of this clonotype. The CDR3 region is CATSSSRKETQYF. DNA for the CDR3: TGTGCCACCAGCAGTTCCCGTAAAGAGACCCAGTACTTC. The rearrangement joins TRBV15 to TRBJ2-5; D ambiguous. Germline CDR1 and CDR2: LNHNV and YYDKDF (reference sequence). V lost 3 bases and J 3 bases, leaving 8 bases between the germline ends. The CDR3 runs 13 residues.

The CDR3, as DNA: TGTGCCAGCACCCTCGTAGCGGGAAGGTACAATGAGCAGTTCTTC. Its translation is CASTLVAGRYNEQFF. V and J are TRBV27 and TRBJ2-1; 8 nucleotides match TRBD2. From germline, CDR1 is MNHEY and CDR2 SMNVEV (reference sequence). Losses at the gene ends were 7 bases for V and 4 bases for J; bases not matched to a gene: 9. This CDR3 has 15 amino acids.

The chain uses TRBV27 and TRBJ2-5; 8 nucleotides line up with TRBD1. Trimming at V came to 8 bases and at J to 5 bases, leaving 10 bases not matched to a gene. The CDR3 length is 14 residues. CDR1 is MNHEY, CDR2 SMNVEV, per germline (reference sequence). The CDR3 DNA is TGTGCCAGCGGGACAGGCCATGTGGTGGAGACCCAGTACTTC. It codes for CASGTGHVVETQYF.

This clonotype came up a few times. This chain uses TRBV15 with TRBJ2-2, with TRBD2 identical over 11 bases. This CDR3 is built from 17 residues. CDR1 and CDR2 from the germline V gene are LNHNV and YYDKDF (reference sequence). V lost 3 bases and J lost 3; bases outside the gene matches: 6. The CDR3 here is CATSSGPGLADTGELFF. DNA for the CDR3: TGTGCCACCAGCAGTGGACCGGGACTAGCGGACACCGGGGAGCTGTTTTTT.

This clonotype was detected many times. The V and J genes are TRBV5-1 and TRBJ2-3; no clear D gene. This CDR3 is built from 14 residues. Germline CDR1 reads SGHRS; CDR2 reads YFSETQ. Trimming pared 3 bases from V and 0 bases from J, leaving 8 bases between. The CDR3 nucleotides read TGCGCCAGCAGCTCCTTTTCTAGCACAGATACGCAGTATTTT. It translates to CASSSFSSTDTQYF.

A remark on this clonotype: A junction boundary mismatches the germline segment, possibly from a read error. The rearrangement links TRBV5-1 to TRBJ2-1; the D gene is possibly TRBD2 (6 bases). Germline V gene sequence: CDR1 SGHRS, CDR2 YFSETQ. The CDR3 length is 15 residues. The CDR3 region is CATSPRRGAYNEQFF. In DNA, the CDR3 is TGCGCCACCAGCCCCCGGCGGGGAGCCTACAATGAGCAGTTCTTC.

This clonotype was seen more than once but under ten times. The chain recombines TRBV2 with TRBJ2-7; TRBD1 or TRBD2 may be the D gene (5 bases each). The CDR3 totals 16 residues. Germline CDR1 and CDR2: SNHLY and FYNNEI. V was trimmed by 6 bases and J by 0 bases, leaving 18 bases between them. The CDR3: CASREDTRSSSYEQYV. The CDR3, as DNA: TGTGCCAGCAGGGAGGACACGCGGTCAAGCTCCTACGAGCAGTACGTC.

This sequence joins TRBV20-1 and TRBJ2-5; D is unclear. The CDR3 extends over 12 amino acids. CDR1 is DFQATT, CDR2 SNEGSKA, per germline (reference sequence). With 5 bases removed from V and 4 bases from J, the gap between germline ends came to 11 bases. The CDR3 DNA is TGCAGTGCTTACGGGTTAGGAGAGACCCAGTACTTC. Protein sequence: CSAYGLGETQYF.

This clonotype appeared a few times. The chain joins TRBV5-1 to TRBJ2-3; 8 nucleotides match TRBD2. J gave up 0 bases and V 0 bases, and 6 bases lay outside the gene matches. The CDR3 spans 17 residues. Germline V gene data show CDR1 as SGHRS and CDR2 as YFSETQ. The CDR3, as DNA: TGCGCCAGCAGCTTGGGAGTAGCGGGGCTTAGCACAGATACGCAGTATTTT. Translation: CASSLGVAGLSTDTQYF.

This clonotype has a handful of counts. The V gene is TRBV25-1, the J gene TRBJ2-7; 8 nucleotides agree with TRBD2. The junction had 5 bases not matched to a gene; V was cut back by 8 bases and J by 2 bases. The CDR3 is made up of 13 amino acids. Germline V lookup: CDR1 MGHDK, CDR2 SYGVNS. The CDR3 DNA sequence: TGTGCCAGCGCGAGCGGGAGCCCCTACGAGCAGTACTTC. It is translated as CASASGSPYEQYF.

The V gene is TRBV11-3, the J gene TRBJ1-3; D gene ambiguous. The V gene lost 2 bases and the J gene lost 7 bases, with 6 bases spanning the gap. Germline V gene sequence: CDR1 SGHNT, CDR2 YENEEA. The CDR3 runs 12 residues. The CDR3: CASSLTENTIYF. The DNA for the CDR3 is TGTGCCAGCAGCTTAACAGAGAACACCATATATTTT.

The V call is TRBV10-3, the J call TRBJ2-3; 10 bases match TRBD1. This CDR3 has 15 residues. Germline-derived CDR1 and CDR2 are ENHRY and SYGVKD. Trimming cost V 4 bases and J 4 bases; bases outside gene matches: 5. The CDR3 region is CAISVLGQGSDTQYF. The DNA of the CDR3 is TGTGCCATCAGTGTGTTGGGACAGGGGTCAGATACGCAGTATTTT.

The V and J genes are TRBV12-3 or TRBV12-4 and TRBJ2-4, with 13 bases identical to TRBD2. CDR3 length: 18 amino acids. The J segment lost 3 bases and the V segment lost 5 bases, leaving 10 bases of the junction unmatched. CDR3 protein: CASSPGTSGMGYKNIQYF. As DNA, the CDR3 is TGTGCCAGCAGTCCTGGGACTAGCGGGATGGGGTACAAAAACATTCAGTACTTC.

The chain carries TRBV6-5 and TRBJ1-1; 8 bases align to TRBD1. The V and J ends lost 2 bases and 4 bases, in that order; junction bases with no gene match: 3. The CDR3 runs 14 residues. CDR1 is MNHEY, CDR2 SVGAGI, per germline. The CDR3 loop reads CASSYRTGSTEAFF. The DNA of the CDR3 is TGTGCCAGCAGTTACAGGACAGGGTCCACTGAAGCTTTCTTT.

This clonotype has just a few counts. The chain links TRBV2 to TRBJ2-5, with TRBD1 matching over 8 bases. The germline gives CDR1 SNHLY, CDR2 FYNNEI. With 8 bases clipped from V and 4 bases from J, the junction kept 9 bases outside the gene matches. The CDR3 runs to 14 residues. The CDR3 nucleotides read TGTGCCAGCCGCGCAGGGGGCTATGGAGAGACCCAGTACTTC. It specifies CASRAGGYGETQYF.

The chain employs TRBV5-1 and TRBJ1-6, with D unclear. Germline V gene sequence: CDR1 SGHRS, CDR2 YFSETQ. The V end lost 0 bases, the J end lost 7 bases, and 8 bases lay between the germline ends. The CDR3 is 14 amino acids. CDR3 nucleotide sequence: TGCGCCAGCAGCTTGGGCAAGGCGAATTCACCCCTCCACTTT. This encodes CASSLGKANSPLHF.

V usage is TRBV20-1 and J usage is TRBJ2-1; 8 bases align to TRBD1. The CDR3 totals 17 residues. The ends lost 0 bases at V and 4 bases at J; junction bases unmatched: 11. The germline gives CDR1 DFQATT, CDR2 SNEGSKA (reference sequence). CDR3 in DNA: TGCAGTGCTAGAGAGATAGGACAGGGAGGCTTTTACAATGAGCAGTTCTTC. It specifies CSAREIGQGGFYNEQFF.

This clonotype was found a few times. The chain joins TRBV20-1 to TRBJ2-3, with TRBD2 as a possible D gene (5 bases). The CDR3 covers 14 residues. Germline V gives CDR1 DFQATT, CDR2 SNEGSKA (reference sequence). V was shortened by 3 bases and J by 0 bases, with 10 bases between the two germline ends. The CDR3 region is CSARSGPSTDTQYF. The CDR3 DNA reads TGCAGTGCTAGGAGCGGACCTAGCACAGATACGCAGTATTTT.

This clonotype was seen only a few times. This chain links TRBV10-3 with TRBJ2-1; the match to TRBD2 covers 10 bases. Germline trimming cut 6 bases from V and 6 bases from J; bases unmatched to any gene: 2. CDR1 and CDR2 from the germline V gene are ENHRY and SYGVKD. The CDR3 extends over 13 amino acids. CDR3 in amino acids: CAISPSGSNEQFF. Written as DNA, the CDR3 is TGTGCCATCAGCCCTAGCGGGAGCAATGAGCAGTTCTTC.

The chain recombines TRBV7-2 with TRBJ2-7; D not resolved. The CDR3 has 15 amino acids. V lost 1 base, J lost 1 base, and 11 bases lay in between. Germline V gives CDR1 SGHTA, CDR2 FQGNSA. DNA of the CDR3: TGTGCCAGCAGCTTAGACGGGTTAGTGTCCTACGAGCAGTACTTC. Translation: CASSLDGLVSYEQYF.

As regards this clonotype: An end of the junction does not agree with germline; a read error may underlie this. This rearrangement joins TRBV4-1 to TRBJ2-2; 9 bases match TRBD2. Germline V gene data show CDR1 as MGHRA and CDR2 as YSYEKL. The CDR3 sequence is 17 residues long. The CDR3 DNA reads TGCGCCAGCAGCCAACCATCTCTAGCGGGATACACCGGGGGGCTGTTTTTT. Amino acid sequence: CASSQPSLAGYTGGLFF.

The CDR3 sequence: CASSGTGTSMYNEQFF. CDR3 bases: TGTGCCAGCAGTGGAACCGGGACTAGTATGTACAATGAGCAGTTCTTC. V usage is TRBV28 and J usage is TRBJ2-1, with 8 bases aligning to TRBD2. Germline CDR1 reads MDHEN; CDR2 reads SYDVKM. This CDR3 has 16 amino acids. V was pared by 5 bases and J by 4 bases, with 10 bases of the junction left unmatched.

This clonotype was observed a handful of times. This chain connects TRBV5-1 to TRBJ2-7; D is perhaps TRBD1 or TRBD2 (6 bases each). The CDR3 spans 15 residues. V dropped 5 bases and J dropped 2 bases, with 17 bases sitting between them. In germline, CDR1 is SGHRS, CDR2 YFSETQ. The CDR3 loop reads CASRGAGTATYEQYV. As DNA, the CDR3 is TGCGCCAGCAGGGGGGCCGGGACTGCCACCTACGAGCAGTACGTC.

The rearrangement uses TRBV7-6 and TRBJ1-4; D gene uncertain. Trimming cost V 4 bases and J 0 bases, with 9 bases left between them. The CDR3 contains 15 residues. The germline CDR1 and CDR2 sequences are SGHVS and FNYEAQ. CDR3 coding DNA: TGTGCCAGCAGCTCGAAGGAGGCAACTAATGAAAAACTGTTTTTT. This gives the protein CASSSKEATNEKLFF.

The chain recombines TRBV4-1 with TRBJ2-7; D possibly corresponds to TRBD1 (6 bases). V was cut by 0 bases and J by 0 bases, with 12 bases left in between. This CDR3 has 16 residues. The germline CDR1 and CDR2 sequences are MGHRA and YSYEKL. The CDR3 DNA follows: TGCGCCAGCAGCCAAGATTATGGGGACAACTCCTACGAGCAGTACGTC. Amino acid sequence: CASSQDYGDNSYEQYV.

This chain links TRBV18 with TRBJ2-3; the D gene is possibly TRBD1 (5 bases). The CDR3 is made up of 17 amino acids. V lost 0 bases to trimming and J lost 4 bases, with 17 bases between them. Germline V gene lookup returns CDR1 KGHSH and CDR2 LQKENI. The CDR3 DNA follows: TGTGCCAGCTCACCACCGGAATTTACTACCAGGGCAGATACGCAGTATTTT. Translating gives CASSPPEFTTRADTQYF.